The 5 T cell receptor beta chains given below trace back to one sample, sequenced in a study of T-cell reconstitution after alpha-beta-depleted transplantation in children. As it was prepared, the TCRbeta library received unique molecular identifiers. Each CDR3 protein gets one entry after TCRdb re-called the PCR reads with MiXCR. Of around 490,000 distinct CDR3 sequences in the sample, about 10% are singletons; the top ten hold 12% to 15%. The sample consisted of PBMCs, mostly from graft donor cells, taken 180 days after TCRalphabeta/CD19-depleted stem cell transplant. These receptors were collected from a female patient aged 2 to 10 who had a stem cell transplant for aplastic anemia, so the T cells may come from the graft donor.

This clonotype was observed at least ten times. This rearrangement joins TRBV5-1 to TRBJ2-1, with TRBD2 identical over 9 bases. Losses at the gene ends were 4 bases for V and 5 bases for J; bases not matched to a gene: 10. The CDR3 extends over 16 amino acids. Germline V CDR1 and CDR2: SGHRS, YFSETQ. CDR3 sequence (DNA): TGCGCCAGCAGCCCCCAAGCCGGGACTAGCAACAATGAGCAGTTCTTC. Translation: CASSPQAGTSNNEQFF.

This chain links TRBV7-2 with TRBJ2-1; D may correspond to TRBD1 or TRBD2 (5 bases each). V shed 6 bases and J shed 3 bases, with 15 bases lying between them. The CDR3 consists of 15 residues. The germline V gene has CDR1 SGHTA and CDR2 FQGNSA. CDR3 sequence (DNA): TGTGCCAGCAGTCGTCTAGAGGGGCACTACAATGAGCAGTTCTTC. This encodes CASSRLEGHYNEQFF.

In its sample, this clonotype was seen a few times. This chain connects TRBV21-1 to TRBJ2-7; the DNA was not compared with TRBD1, the D call given in the table. TRBV21-1 is a recognized pseudogene. The CDR3 runs to 14 residues. The CDR3 coding sequence is TGTGCCAGCAGCAAACGGGTCAGGGTTACCGAGCAGTACGTC. Residues: CASSKRVRVTEQYV.

This CDR3 reads CASSLALNYGYTF. The CDR3 DNA is TGTGCCAGCAGTTTAGCCCTTAACTATGGCTACACCTTC. The V gene is TRBV12-3 or TRBV12-4, the J gene TRBJ1-2; unclear D gene. V shed 0 bases and J shed 1 base, with 3 bases lying between them. This CDR3 comprises 13 residues.

This clonotype was recorded at least ten times. This rearrangement joins TRBV7-2 to TRBJ2-1; 13 bases map to TRBD2. This CDR3 is 14 amino acids long. V shed 3 bases and J 10 bases; nucleotides not matched to a gene: 3. Germline lookup yields CDR1 SGHTA and CDR2 FQGNSA. The CDR3: CASSFPGLAGEQFF. DNA for the CDR3: TGTGCCAGCAGCTTCCCGGGACTAGCGGGAGAGCAGTTCTTC.